The 29 T cell receptor beta chains reported below all come from one sample, sequenced in a study of T cells in Graves' hyperthyroidism and ophthalmopathy. TCR beta CDR3 sequences were amplified from RNA transcripts. Using the HTBI primer set, a first-round RT-PCR was run on the TCR CDR3. Via MiXCR, TCRdb re-called the multiplex PCR reads, giving one row per CDR3 protein. The sample lists hundreds of thousands of distinct CDR3 sequences; 46% were seen once. The specimen sequenced was peripheral blood or thyroid tissue (not recorded which). The receptors derive from a woman under 30 with Graves' hyperthyroidism.

A few counts support this clonotype. This chain links TRBV7-8 with TRBJ1-5, with D possibly being TRBD1 (5 bases). CDR1 and CDR2 from the germline V gene are SGHVS and FQNEAQ. The germline V and J ends were trimmed by 1 base and 7 bases, with 14 bases remaining between them. The CDR3 extends over 15 amino acids. CDR3 region: CASSLDGWGVQPQHF. Written as DNA, the CDR3 is TGTGCCAGCAGCTTAGACGGTTGGGGCGTGCAGCCCCAGCATTTT.

In this sample, this clonotype turned up a few times. The chain is built from TRBV2 and TRBJ2-7; D gene uncertain. Germline V gene lookup returns CDR1 SNHLY and CDR2 FYNNEI. Trimming shortened V by 1 base and J by 0 bases, and 13 bases separated the two germline ends. This CDR3 is built from 16 residues. For the CDR3, the DNA is TGTGCCAGCAGTGAAGTTGGCGCGGATAGCTCCTACGAGCAGTACTTC. It codes for CASSEVGADSSYEQYF. The variable domain in full, completed from reference TRBV2 and TRBJ2-7, reads EPEVTQTPSHQVTQMGQEVILRCVPISNHLYFYWYRQILGQKVEFLVSFYNNEISEKSEIFDDQFSVERPDGSNFTLKIRSTKLEDSAMYFCASSEVGADSSYEQYFGPGTRLTVT.

The chain is built from TRBV10-2 and TRBJ1-2, with a possible D match to TRBD1 (6 bases). The V gene's germline CDR1 is WSHSY and CDR2 SAAADI. With 2 bases removed from V and 2 bases from J, the gap between germline ends came to 12 bases. The length of the CDR3 is 15 residues. As DNA, the CDR3 is TGCGCCAGCAGTGAGAGGACAGACGAGAACTATGGCTACACCTTC. This gives the protein CASSERTDENYGYTF.

V and J are TRBV29-1 and TRBJ2-2, with 8 bases that match TRBD2. The V gene's germline CDR1 is SQVTM and CDR2 ANQGSEA. The V gene end was trimmed by 2 bases and the J gene end by 9 bases; junction bases not matched to a gene: 5. The CDR3 loop spans 13 amino acids. Here the CDR3 DNA reads TGCAGCGTTGAATTAGCGGGAAGCCGGGAGCTGTTTTTT. This encodes CSVELAGSRELFF.

This clonotype was observed a few times. The chain has TRBV2 and TRBJ2-7, with 8 bases aligning to TRBD1. Germline loops: CDR1 SNHLY, CDR2 FYNNEI. There are 15 residues in the CDR3. Germline trimming cut 6 bases from V and 0 bases from J; bases unmatched to any gene: 7. CDR3 coding DNA: TGTGCCAGCAGCTTGACAGGGGCTAGCTCCTACGAGCAGTACTTC. As protein: CASSLTGASSYEQYF.

This clonotype has only a few counts. The chain links TRBV6-5 to TRBJ2-5; weak D call: TRBD2 (5 bases). Per germline, CDR1 MNHEY and CDR2 SVGAGI. Between the trimmed V and J ends, which lost 5 bases and 5 bases, there was a span of 12 bases. This CDR3 is 13 amino acids long. DNA of the CDR3: TGTGCCAGCAGTGAGGGTGTTAGGGAGACCCAGTACTTC. Protein sequence: CASSEGVRETQYF.

The J gene is TRBJ2-7, the V gene TRBV7-3; D perhaps matches TRBD1 (6 bases). This CDR3 contains 14 residues. Germline CDR1 reads SGHTA; CDR2 reads FQGTGA. V lost 5 bases to trimming and J lost 6 bases, with 17 bases between them. The CDR3 DNA is TGTGCCAGCAGCCCTCCGGGCCCCAGGGGCGAGCAGTACTTC. Protein product: CASSPPGPRGEQYF.

This clonotype came up once. This clone may be a read error of a much larger clone one base away. The chain is built from TRBV19 and TRBJ1-2; possible D gene TRBD1, 6 bases. The CDR3 runs to 12 residues. Per the germline V gene, CDR1 is LNHDA and CDR2 is SQIVND (reference sequence). V lost 6 bases to trimming and J lost 12 bases, with 17 bases between them. The CDR3 DNA is TGTGCCAGTAGGGTCCGGGGGCACGGCCACACCTTC. Translated: CASRVRGHGHTF.

This clonotype appeared once. Germline is not matched at one junction end, which may reflect a read error. This chain links TRBV7-2 with TRBJ2-7; D perhaps matches TRBD1 (6 bases). The CDR3 totals 18 residues. The germline CDR1 and CDR2 sequences are SGHTA and FQGNSA. The DNA for the CDR3 is TGCGCCAGCAGCCAAGATACGGCGGGTGGACAGAACACCTACGAGCAGTACTTC. Its translation: CASSQDTAGGQNTYEQYF.

V and J are TRBV12-3 or TRBV12-4 and TRBJ2-6; 10 nucleotides match TRBD1. The CDR3 is 17 amino acids. V dropped 4 bases and J dropped 4; count of bases not matched to a gene: 7. In DNA, the CDR3 is TGTGCCAGCAGTTGGGACAGGGGCGCTTCAGGGGCCAACGTCCTGACTTTC. This codes for CASSWDRGASGANVLTF.

The chain employs TRBV11-3 and TRBJ1-6; D not certain. Germline V gene sequence: CDR1 SGHNT, CDR2 YENEEA. With 4 bases removed from V and 12 bases from J, the gap between germline ends came to 10 bases. This CDR3 region has 12 residues. CDR3 nucleotides: TGTGCCAGCAGCTCACAGAGGCAACCCCTCCACTTT. Translating gives CASSSQRQPLHF.

This clonotype appeared once. The chain employs TRBV7-9 and TRBJ2-2; D gene ambiguous. V was trimmed by 4 bases and J by 4 bases, leaving 16 bases between them. The germline gives CDR1 SEHNR, CDR2 FQNEAQ (reference sequence). The CDR3 has 16 amino acids. CDR3 residues: CASSSKALVITGELFF. CDR3 coding DNA: TGTGCCAGCAGCTCTAAAGCCCTAGTCATCACCGGGGAGCTGTTTTTT.

This clonotype has only a few counts. This rearrangement joins TRBV2 to TRBJ1-5; D remains ambiguous. The germline V gene has CDR1 SNHLY and CDR2 FYNNEI. Trimming cost V 5 bases and J 3 bases, with 8 bases left between them. This CDR3 is 13 amino acids long. DNA of the CDR3: TGTGCCAGCAGTTCCCCACTCAATCAGCCCCAGCATTTT. This sequence encodes CASSSPLNQPQHF.

The chain recombines TRBV2 with TRBJ2-7; the D gene could be TRBD1 or TRBD2 (6 bases each). This CDR3 has 14 residues. Germline CDR1 is SNHLY and CDR2 is FYNNEI. V was cut by 8 bases and J by 2 bases, with 16 bases left in between. CDR3 DNA: TGTGCCAGCTCACCGGCGGGACAACCCTACGAGCAGTACTTC. It is translated as CASSPAGQPYEQYF.

The table lists this clonotype with a few counts. This chain links TRBV7-2 with TRBJ2-7; possible D gene TRBD1, 6 bases. The CDR3 is made up of 14 amino acids. Germline CDR1 is SGHTA and CDR2 is FQGNSA. V was trimmed by 7 bases and J by 6 bases, leaving 19 bases between them. For the CDR3, the DNA is TGTGCCAGCAATACCCCGTGGGGGCCCTCCGAGCAGTACTTC. The encoded protein is CASNTPWGPSEQYF.

About this clonotype itself: At one end the junction does not follow the germline gene, possibly because of a read error. The chain is built from TRBV7-2 and TRBJ2-7; 8 positions match TRBD2. Germline assignment: CDR1 SGHTA and CDR2 FQGNSA. The CDR3 is 16 amino acids. The CDR3 DNA is TGTGCCAGCAGCTTAGTAGTCGGGAGGGCTTCCTTCGAGCAGTACTTC. It yields the protein CASSLVVGRASFEQYF.

The V call is TRBV10-2, the J call TRBJ1-1, with a tentative D call TRBD1 (5 bases). CDR1 is WSHSY and CDR2 is SAAADI in the germline V gene. The CDR3 is 15 amino acids. The V end was cut by 2 bases, the J end by 11 bases, with 21 bases between. The CDR3 here is CASSEEDGSGGAAFF. The CDR3 coding sequence is TGCGCCAGCAGTGAGGAGGACGGGAGCGGGGGAGCGGCTTTCTTT.

This clonotype appeared a few times. Compared with germline, one end of the junction differs, possibly owing to a read error. This chain uses TRBV4-1 with TRBJ1-2; D gene ambiguous. The CDR3 has 15 residues. The germline V gene has CDR1 MGHRA and CDR2 YSYEKL. CDR3 in amino acids: CASSQAGQAGNGYTF. The DNA for the CDR3 is TGTGCCAGCAGCCAAGCTGGGCAGGCGGGAAATGGCTACACCTTC.

Concerning this clonotype itself: A single base separates this from a much larger clone, so it may be a read error. For the CDR3, the DNA is TGTGCCACCAGCAGGGTTGGGGCGCACACTGAAGCTTTCTTT. Translating it yields CATSRVGAHTEAFF. This chain joins TRBV15 and TRBJ1-1, with D perhaps TRBD1 (5 bases). The ends were cut back, 3 bases at V and 3 bases at J, with 11 bases in the middle. Germline-derived CDR1 and CDR2 are LNHNV and YYDKDF (reference sequence). The CDR3 sequence is 14 residues long.

This clonotype was recorded only once. The rearrangement joins TRBV24-1 to TRBJ2-5; possibly TRBD1 for D (6 bases). Trimming removed 3 bases from V and 11 bases from J, with 21 bases in between. This CDR3 is 15 amino acids long. Germline assignment: CDR1 KGHDR and CDR2 SFDVKD. The CDR3 nucleotides read TGTGCCACCAGTGATCCCTCAGGGGCCCCAGATACGCAGTACTTC. Translating it yields CATSDPSGAPDTQYF.

Written as DNA, the CDR3 is TGTGCCACCAGCAGAGATCGAGGACCCCTCCACTTT. The encoded protein is CATSRDRGPLHF. V usage is TRBV15 and J usage is TRBJ1-6; D gene uncertain. Looked up from germline, CDR1 is LNHNV and CDR2 is YYDKDF (reference sequence). CDR3 length: 12 residues. V was trimmed by 0 bases and J by 12 bases, leaving 6 bases between them.

This clonotype was seen once. This chain joins TRBV6-5 and TRBJ1-3; D is ambiguous. CDR1 and CDR2 from the germline V gene are MNHEY and SVGAGI. Trimming left V 0 bases short and J 3 bases short, with 9 bases between. This CDR3 has 15 residues. Here the CDR3 reads CASSYSTAGGNTIYF. The CDR3 DNA reads TGTGCCAGCAGTTACTCGACGGCAGGTGGAAACACCATATATTTT.

This clonotype has more than one count but fewer than ten. The chain couples TRBV7-9 to TRBJ2-7; 7 nucleotides agree with TRBD1. The CDR3 runs 15 residues. Germline V gives CDR1 SEHNR, CDR2 FQNEAQ (reference sequence). Germline trimming cut 1 base from V and 2 bases from J; bases unmatched to any gene: 5. The CDR3 DNA follows: TGTGCCAGCAGCTTAGTTCAACAGGGGACCTACGAGCAGTACTTC. The encoded protein is CASSLVQQGTYEQYF.

The chain employs TRBV12-5 and TRBJ2-7; tentative D call: TRBD2 (6 bases). The CDR3 has 18 residues. V lost 0 bases to trimming and J lost 3 bases, with 21 bases between them. Germline V gene data show CDR1 as LGHNT and CDR2 as FRNRAP. The CDR3 spells CASGLVVTPGLGGYEQYF. Written as DNA, the CDR3 is TGTGCTAGTGGTTTGGTCGTGACCCCGGGACTCGGCGGCTACGAGCAGTACTTC.

The chain links TRBV7-6 to TRBJ2-2; the match to TRBD1 covers 8 bases. The CDR3 totals 16 residues. J gave up 6 bases and V 7 bases, and 13 bases lay outside the gene matches. The germline V gene has CDR1 SGHVS and CDR2 FNYEAQ. For the CDR3, the DNA is TGTGCCAGCAAGGAGACAGGGGCCGCCGACGCCGGGGAGCTGTTTTTT. This encodes CASKETGAADAGELFF.

This chain uses TRBV29-1 with TRBJ2-7; TRBD2 aligns across 12 bases. Trimming at V came to 3 bases and at J to 4 bases, leaving 7 bases not matched to a gene. Per the germline V gene, CDR1 is SQVTM and CDR2 is ANQGSEA. The CDR3 spans 15 residues. CDR3 in DNA: TGCAGCGTTGAGAGACTAGCGGGAGATCAGTACGAGCAGTACTTC. Translating it yields CSVERLAGDQYEQYF.

CDR3 DNA sequence: TGCAGTGCTAGTTGGTGGGCGGGGAACAATCAGCCCCAGCATTTT. This codes for CSASWWAGNNQPQHF. The genes are TRBV20-1 and TRBJ1-5; D ambiguous. The CDR3 consists of 15 residues. The germline V and J ends were trimmed by 3 bases and 3 bases, with 15 bases remaining between them. CDR1 and CDR2 from the germline V gene are DFQATT and SNEGSKA (reference sequence).

Turning to this clonotype: Germline and junction disagree at one end, which may indicate a read error. This chain uses TRBV7-9 with TRBJ1-2; possible D gene TRBD1, 5 bases. Per the germline V gene, CDR1 is SEHNR and CDR2 is FQNEAQ (reference sequence). The CDR3 sequence is 15 residues long. The CDR3 is CASSPSSGDLYGYTF. CDR3 in DNA: TGCGCCAGCAGCCCCTCCTCCGGGGACCTATATGGCTACACCTTC.

This clonotype was seen repeatedly, ten times or more. The V call is TRBV15, the J call TRBJ2-6; no reliable D call. V dropped 1 base and J dropped 1 base, with 8 bases sitting between them. The CDR3 is 16 residues long. Germline V gene data show CDR1 as LNHNV and CDR2 as YYDKDF (reference sequence). The CDR3 DNA is TGTGCCACCAGCAGAGCTGACAATTCTGGGGCCAACGTCCTGACTTTC. Amino acid sequence: CATSRADNSGANVLTF.